Below are 19 T cell receptor beta chains sequenced from a single sample in a study of blood T cells in healthy people across ages. Sample-barcoded 5' priming and a J-beta primer mix drove a second PCR of roughly 6 to 12 cycles. TCRdb called the 5' RACE reads again in MiXCR, with one record for every CDR3 protein. The data show 800,000 to 1,000,000 distinct CDR3 sequences, with roughly 52% seen just once and roughly an eighth held by the top ten. Input material: blood. These receptors were collected from a man younger than 40 in good health.

The chain uses TRBV27 and TRBJ1-2; 7 bases agree with TRBD1. The V segment lost 5 bases and the J segment 7 bases; nucleotides outside the gene matches: 4. The CDR3 has 12 residues. CDR1 is MNHEY, CDR2 SMNVEV, per germline (reference sequence). Written as DNA, the CDR3 is TGTGCCAGCAGTCGAGGGGGCTCTGGCTACACCTTC. As protein: CASSRGGSGYTF.

The V call is TRBV7-2, the J call TRBJ2-5, with D unclear. Trimming removed 2 bases from V and 4 bases from J, with 11 bases in between. The CDR3 is 14 residues long. Germline-derived CDR1 and CDR2 are SGHTA and FQGNSA. The chain's CDR3 is CASSLSLGIETQYF. The CDR3 DNA reads as TGTGCCAGCAGCTTATCGTTGGGCATAGAGACCCAGTACTTC.

The V and J genes are TRBV7-2 and TRBJ1-5; D is undetermined. CDR3 length equals 12 residues. The germline V gene encodes CDR1 SGHTA and CDR2 FQGNSA. Trimming removed 1 base at V and 7 bases at J, with 5 bases between. The CDR3 spells CASSLDAQPQHF. The CDR3 coding sequence is TGTGCCAGCAGCTTAGATGCCCAGCCCCAGCATTTT.

The chain employs TRBV28 and TRBJ2-1, with no clear D. CDR3 length: 15 amino acids. Germline V gene data show CDR1 as MDHEN and CDR2 as SYDVKM. The germline V and J ends were trimmed by 3 bases and 8 bases, with 17 bases remaining between them. The CDR3 DNA follows: TGTGCCAGCAGTTTTCAAACCAGTCGCGGCGATGAGCAGTTCTTC. This translates into CASSFQTSRGDEQFF. Variable domain in full (rest from reference TRBV28 and TRBJ2-1): DVKVTQSSRYLVKRTGEKVFLECVQDMDHENMFWYRQDPGLGLRLIYFSYDVKMKEKGDIPEGYSVSREKKERFSLILESASTNQTSMYLCASSFQTSRGDEQFFGPGTRLTVL.

The table lists this clonotype with a few counts. The gene calls are TRBV9 and TRBJ1-1; tentatively, D is TRBD1 (6 bases). V lost 3 bases, J lost 3 bases, and 9 bases lay in between. The CDR3 contains 13 residues. From germline, CDR1 is SGDLS and CDR2 YYNGEE. The CDR3 loop reads CASSGGGDTEAFF. In nucleotides, the CDR3 is TGTGCCAGCAGCGGAGGGGGGGACACTGAAGCTTTCTTT.

This clonotype was recorded a few times. J is TRBJ1-6 and V is TRBV3-1; D might be TRBD1 (5 bases). Germline V gene data show CDR1 as LGHDT and CDR2 as YNNKEL (reference sequence). V dropped 1 base and J dropped 10 bases, with 14 bases sitting between them. The CDR3 is 15 residues long. The CDR3 is CASSQAGRVGSPLHF. CDR3 DNA: TGTGCCAGCAGCCAAGCGGGCAGGGTGGGATCACCCCTCCACTTT.

The chain is built from TRBV5-1 and TRBJ1-2; 7 positions match TRBD1. The germline V gene encodes CDR1 SGHRS and CDR2 YFSETQ. Trimming removed 0 bases from V and 4 bases from J; junction bases left unmatched: 9. The CDR3 has 16 residues. The CDR3 coding sequence is TGCGCCAGCAGCTTGGGAACAGGGGTCCTTTTCTATGGCTACACCTTC. Residues: CASSLGTGVLFYGYTF.

The chain couples TRBV29-1 to TRBJ2-6; D tentatively reads TRBD1 or TRBD2 (5 bases each). This CDR3 has 17 amino acids. Trimming shortened V by 0 bases and J by 2 bases, and 14 bases separated the two germline ends. Looked up from germline, CDR1 is SQVTM and CDR2 is ANQGSEA. DNA for the CDR3: TGCAGCGTTGAAGATCGGGGCAGGGTTCCTGGGGCCAACGTCCTGACTTTC. Encoded protein: CSVEDRGRVPGANVLTF.

This clonotype was seen a handful of times. The V call is TRBV6-4, the J call TRBJ2-1; TRBD2 matches at 11 bases. Germline CDR1 MRHNA, CDR2 SNTAGT. The CDR3 has 15 residues. The V gene end was trimmed by 5 bases and the J gene end by 5 bases; junction bases not matched to a gene: 5. The CDR3: CASSLIAGGDNEQFF. The CDR3 nucleotides read TGTGCCAGCAGTCTTATAGCGGGGGGGGACAATGAGCAGTTCTTC.

This clonotype was seen a handful of times. The V call is TRBV6-5, the J call TRBJ2-1; D could derive from TRBD1 or TRBD2 (5 bases each). Germline V gene data show CDR1 as MNHEY and CDR2 as SVGAGI. The CDR3 is 15 amino acids. V was trimmed by 2 bases and J by 0 bases, leaving 8 bases between them. CDR3 nucleotide sequence: TGTGCCAGCAGTTACCCAGGGAGCTCCTACAATGAGCAGTTCTTC. It codes for CASSYPGSSYNEQFF.

The chain employs TRBV18 and TRBJ1-2; D unresolved. V was cut by 2 bases and J by 3 bases, with 16 bases left in between. The CDR3 has 16 amino acids. CDR1 is KGHSH and CDR2 is LQKENI in the germline V gene. CDR3 sequence reads: CASSPAGGQAYYGYTF. The CDR3 DNA reads TGTGCCAGCTCACCAGCCGGCGGGCAGGCCTACTATGGCTACACCTTC.

In this sample, this clonotype turned up many times. One base away lies a much larger clone, so this may be a sequencing read error. The chain couples TRBV6-2 or TRBV6-3 to TRBJ2-5; D not certain. V lost 3 bases and J 11 bases, leaving 13 bases between the germline ends. Germline CDR1 is MNHEY and CDR2 is SVGEGT. This CDR3 is 12 amino acids long. The CDR3 region has the DNA TGTGCCAGCAGTTATCGTGTCGATGAGCAGTACTTC. It encodes CASSYRVDEQYF.

This clonotype was detected a few times. V and J are TRBV24-1 and TRBJ2-3; TRBD1 is a possible D gene (5 bases). Deletions cut 5 bases from V and 5 bases from J, with 19 bases between. Germline loops: CDR1 KGHDR, CDR2 SFDVKD. This CDR3 region has 16 residues. CDR3 residues: CATSVSTGWSRDTQYF. Written as DNA, the CDR3 is TGTGCCACCAGTGTATCAACAGGCTGGTCGAGAGATACGCAGTATTTT.

The V and J genes are TRBV29-1 and TRBJ1-5, with D unclear. V was pared by 4 bases and J by 1 base, with 14 bases between. The CDR3 runs 15 residues. Germline V gives CDR1 SQVTM, CDR2 ANQGSEA. CDR3 residues: CSVVPDDKSNQPQHF. The CDR3 bases are TGCAGCGTTGTTCCGGACGATAAGAGCAATCAGCCCCAGCATTTT.

In nucleotides, the CDR3 is TGCGCCAGCAGCTTGGAGTTAACGGCGGGTGGCACAGATACGCAGTATTTT. Translation gives CASSLELTAGGTDTQYF. The rearrangement joins TRBV5-1 to TRBJ2-3; possibly TRBD2 for D (5 bases). Germline lookup yields CDR1 SGHRS and CDR2 YFSETQ. V lost 0 bases, J lost 1 base, and 15 bases lay in between. The CDR3 totals 17 residues.

The chain recombines TRBV20-1 with TRBJ2-7, with D perhaps matching TRBD2 (5 bases). CDR1 DFQATT and CDR2 SNEGSKA come from the germline V gene (reference sequence). CDR3 length: 14 amino acids. Trimming stripped 6 bases from V and 0 bases from J, with 15 bases between. The CDR3 bases are TGCAGTGCCGGCCCCGGCGGGTACTCCTACGAGCAGTACTTC. Its translation: CSAGPGGYSYEQYF.

This clonotype appeared a single time. J is TRBJ2-1 and V is TRBV28; D remains unclear. The CDR3 spans 15 residues. V was trimmed by 6 bases and J by 3 bases, leaving 15 bases between them. The germline gives CDR1 MDHEN, CDR2 SYDVKM. The CDR3 loop is CASRPLEELYNEQFF. As DNA, the CDR3 is TGTGCCAGCAGACCTCTAGAGGAACTCTACAATGAGCAGTTCTTC.

This clonotype was seen once. The rearrangement joins TRBV15 to TRBJ1-2; D unclear. Germline V lookup: CDR1 LNHNV, CDR2 YYDKDF (reference sequence). This CDR3 region has 15 residues. Trimming shortened V by 1 base and J by 8 bases, and 17 bases separated the two germline ends. CDR3 DNA sequence: TGTGCCACCAGCAGAGGGGAAGAGACCGTACGAGGCTACACCTTC. Its protein is CATSRGEETVRGYTF.

DNA of the CDR3: TGTGCCAGCTCACCATCCCGACAAAGTGTTCCAGATACGCAGTATTTT. Its translation is CASSPSRQSVPDTQYF. The chain employs TRBV18 and TRBJ2-3; D not resolved. The CDR3 loop spans 16 amino acids. V shed 2 bases and J shed 4 bases, with 16 bases lying between them. CDR1 is KGHSH and CDR2 is LQKENI in the germline V gene.